The 3 T cell receptor beta chains reported below all come from one sample, sequenced in a study of blood T cell repertoires in COVID-19 (TCRdb year 2020). Library prep was done by the immunoSEQ multiplex PCR assay. TCRdb stores this immuneACCESS table with in-frame sequences only. Part of the clones is absent; in the studies checked, under half of the shortfall reflects unresolved V genes, and no reason is known for the rest. For this sample there are roughly 160,000 clones; 87% appear just once. Of the sample, 6% to 7.5% falls within the top ten clones. Sequencing input: PBMCs or T cells enriched from blood (not recorded which). These receptors were obtained from a woman in her fifties or sixties who had recovered from COVID-19.

The chain employs TRBV7-2 and TRBJ1-4; 8 bases are a match to TRBD1. V shed 3 bases, J shed 8 bases, and the junction held 5 bases outside the gene matches. There are 14 residues in the CDR3. Germline assignment: CDR1 SGHTA and CDR2 FQGNSA. This CDR3 reads CASSFDRGREKLFF. The CDR3 coding sequence is TGTGCCAGCAGCTTCGACAGGGGACGGGAAAAACTGTTTTTT.

The CDR3 region has the DNA TGTGCCAGCAGTCCGGGACAGGGGGCAGAAGGCTACACCTTC. It is translated as CASSPGQGAEGYTF. The chain uses TRBV2 and TRBJ1-2, with TRBD1 matching over 12 bases. V shed 5 bases, J shed 8 bases, and the junction held 6 bases outside the gene matches. The CDR3 contains 14 residues. Germline values: CDR1 SNHLY, CDR2 FYNNEI. Supplemented by reference TRBV2 and TRBJ1-2, the full variable domain reads EPEVTQTPSHQVTQMGQEVILRCVPISNHLYFYWYRQILGQKVEFLVSFYNNEISEKSEIFDDQFSVERPDGSNFTLKIRSTKLEDSAMYFCASSPGQGAEGYTFGSGTRLTVV.

This clone was observed once. CDR3 bases: TGTGCCAGCAACTTAAAACTGGGGGCGTCTGCCAATCAGCCCCAGCATTTT. Protein product: CASNLKLGASANQPQHF. V and J are TRBV5-8 and TRBJ1-5, with D possibly matching TRBD1 (6 bases). The germline V gene has CDR1 SGHTS and CDR2 YDEGEE. V was shortened by 6 bases and J by 3 bases, with 22 bases between the two germline ends. The CDR3 sequence is 17 residues long.